The sequence of this TCR beta chain was determined in a study of regulatory T cells in long-lasting Graves disease. Time point here: newly diagnosed GD, antithyroid drugs for less than 3 months. Construction of the TCR library relied on RNA isolated from PBMCs. This clonotype was counted ten times or more. The CDR3 sequence is 16 residues long. Germline CDR1 and CDR2: MDHEN and SYDVKM. V trimming: 1 base; J trimming: 5 bases; junction bases outside the gene matches: 4. The TCR beta library used iRepertoire HTBI primers with Arm-PCR amplification of CDR3. TCRdb re-derived calls from the multiplex PCR reads in MiXCR, one entry per CDR3 protein. The sample holds 520,000 or so distinct CDR3 sequences, about 12% seen once. These data were also filed under a second study, of T cells in Graves' hyperthyroidism and ophthalmopathy.

Sequenced material: peripheral blood mononuclear cells (PBMCs), taken at new diagnosis, from a patient treated with antithyroid drugs. The J gene is TRBJ2-7, the V gene TRBV28, with TRBD2 identical over 14 bases. The sequence derives from a woman aged 25 to 45 with Graves disease. The CDR3 sequence: CASSLYPGLAGDEQYF. CDR3 coding DNA: TGTGCCAGCAGTTTATACCCGGGACTAGCGGGAGACGAGCAGTACTTC.